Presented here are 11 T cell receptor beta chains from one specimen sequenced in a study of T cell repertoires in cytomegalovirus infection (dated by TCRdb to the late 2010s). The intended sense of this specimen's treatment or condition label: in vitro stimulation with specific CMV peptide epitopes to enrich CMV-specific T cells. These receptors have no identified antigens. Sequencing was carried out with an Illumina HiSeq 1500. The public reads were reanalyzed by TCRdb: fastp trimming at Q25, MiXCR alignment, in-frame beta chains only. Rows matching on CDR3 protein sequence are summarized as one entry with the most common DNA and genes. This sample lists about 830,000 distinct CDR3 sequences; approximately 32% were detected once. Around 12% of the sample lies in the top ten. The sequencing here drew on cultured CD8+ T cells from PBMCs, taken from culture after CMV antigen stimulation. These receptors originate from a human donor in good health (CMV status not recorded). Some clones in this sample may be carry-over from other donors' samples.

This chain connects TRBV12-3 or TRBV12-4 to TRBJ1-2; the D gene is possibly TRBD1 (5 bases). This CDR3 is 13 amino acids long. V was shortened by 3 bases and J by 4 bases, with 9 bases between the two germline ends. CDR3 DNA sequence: TGTGCCAGCAGTTTGGAGACAGCCTATGGCTACACCTTC. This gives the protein CASSLETAYGYTF.

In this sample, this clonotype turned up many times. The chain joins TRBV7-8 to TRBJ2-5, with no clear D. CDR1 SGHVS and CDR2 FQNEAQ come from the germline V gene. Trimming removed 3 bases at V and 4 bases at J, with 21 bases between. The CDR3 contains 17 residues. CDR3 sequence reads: CASSFPRRQAAVETQYF. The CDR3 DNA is TGTGCCAGCAGCTTTCCTCGAAGGCAGGCCGCGGTAGAGACCCAGTACTTC.

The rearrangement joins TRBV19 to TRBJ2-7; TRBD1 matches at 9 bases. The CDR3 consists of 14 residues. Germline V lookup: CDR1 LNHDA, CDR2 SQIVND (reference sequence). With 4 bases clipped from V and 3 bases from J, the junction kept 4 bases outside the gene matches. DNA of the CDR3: TGTGCCAGTAGTACGAGGGACAGGGACTACGAGCAGTACTTC. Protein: CASSTRDRDYEQYF. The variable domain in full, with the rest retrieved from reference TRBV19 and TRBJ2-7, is DGGITQSPKYLFRKEGQNVTLSCEQNLNHDAMYWYRQDPGQGLRLIYYSQIVNDFQKGDIAEGYSVSREKKESFPLTVTSAQKNPTAFYLCASSTRDRDYEQYFGPGTRLTVT.

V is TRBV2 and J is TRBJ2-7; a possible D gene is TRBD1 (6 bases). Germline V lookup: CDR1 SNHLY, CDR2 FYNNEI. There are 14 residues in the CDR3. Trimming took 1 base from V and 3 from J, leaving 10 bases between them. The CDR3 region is CASSEGTAVYEQYV. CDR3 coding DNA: TGTGCCAGCAGTGAAGGGACAGCAGTCTACGAGCAGTACGTC.

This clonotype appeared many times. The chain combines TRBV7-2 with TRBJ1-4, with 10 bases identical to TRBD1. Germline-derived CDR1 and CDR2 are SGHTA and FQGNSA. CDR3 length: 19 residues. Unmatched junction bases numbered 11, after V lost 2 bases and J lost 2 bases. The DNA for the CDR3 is TGTGCCAGCAGCTTATGGGCCGGGACAGGGGTCCTGACTAATGAAAAACTGTTTTTT. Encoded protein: CASSLWAGTGVLTNEKLFF.

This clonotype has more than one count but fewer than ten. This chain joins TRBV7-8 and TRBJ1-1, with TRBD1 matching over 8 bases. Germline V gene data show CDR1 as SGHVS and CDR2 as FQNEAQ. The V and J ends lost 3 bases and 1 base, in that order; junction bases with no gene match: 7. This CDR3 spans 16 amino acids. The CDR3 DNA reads TGTGCCAGCAGCTTGGCTAGAGGGACAGGGAACACTGAAGCTTTCTTT. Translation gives CASSLARGTGNTEAFF. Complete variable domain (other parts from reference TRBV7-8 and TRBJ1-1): GAGVSQSPRYKVAKRGQDVALRCDPISGHVSLFWYQQALGQGPEFLTYFQNEAQLDKSGLPSDRFFAERPEGSVSTLKIQRTQQEDSAVYLCASSLARGTGNTEAFFGQGTRLTVV.

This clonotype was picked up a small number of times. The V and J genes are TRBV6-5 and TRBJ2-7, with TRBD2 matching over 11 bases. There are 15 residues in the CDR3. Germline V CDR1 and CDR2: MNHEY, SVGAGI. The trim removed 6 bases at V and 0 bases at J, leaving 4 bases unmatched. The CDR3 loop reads CASSTGLADSYEQYF. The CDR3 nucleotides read TGTGCCAGCAGCACGGGACTAGCGGACTCCTACGAGCAGTACTTC.

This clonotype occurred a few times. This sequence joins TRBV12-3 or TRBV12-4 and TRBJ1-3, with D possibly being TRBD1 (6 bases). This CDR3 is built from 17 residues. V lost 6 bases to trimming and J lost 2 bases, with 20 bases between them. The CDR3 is CASSRPEDRTTGNTIYF. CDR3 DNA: TGTGCCAGCAGCCGCCCCGAAGACAGGACCACTGGAAACACCATATATTTT.

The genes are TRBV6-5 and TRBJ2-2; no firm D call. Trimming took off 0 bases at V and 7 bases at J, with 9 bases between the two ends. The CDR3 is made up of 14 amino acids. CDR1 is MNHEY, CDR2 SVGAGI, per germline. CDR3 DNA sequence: TGTGCCAGCAGTTACTCAGGCCCGGGCGGGGAGCTGTTTTTT. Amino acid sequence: CASSYSGPGGELFF.

The CDR3 loop is CASDSPSTGELFF. In nucleotides, the CDR3 is TGTGCCAGTGACTCACCCTCCACCGGGGAGCTGTTTTTT. This chain links TRBV5-4 with TRBJ2-2; D is undetermined. CDR3 length: 13 residues. Trimming took off 8 bases at V and 4 bases at J, with 12 bases between the two ends. Germline V gene lookup returns CDR1 SGHNT and CDR2 YYREEE (reference sequence).

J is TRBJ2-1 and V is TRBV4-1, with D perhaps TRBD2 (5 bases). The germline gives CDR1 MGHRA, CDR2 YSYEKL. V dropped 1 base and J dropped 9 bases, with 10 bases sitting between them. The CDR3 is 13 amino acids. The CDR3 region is CASSQVGGSEQFF. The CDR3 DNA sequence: TGCGCCAGCAGCCAAGTGGGTGGGAGTGAGCAGTTCTTC.